The present T cell receptor (beta chain) was sequenced within a study of blood T cell repertoires in COVID-19. In the study overall: T cells, B-cell-depleted T cells, or PBMCs provided the cDNA or gDNA that served as material.

The CDR3 is 13 residues long. Trimming shortened V by 6 bases and J by 4 bases, and 13 bases separated the two germline ends. Germline CDR1 is MDHEN and CDR2 is SYDVKM. Repertoires were generated with immunoSEQ multiplex PCR, while TCRdb's copy carries only in-frame clones and drops some. The data contain a few hundred thousand clones, 70% to 90% of them singletons. Source material: peripheral blood. This chain uses TRBV28 with TRBJ2-7; D gene unclear. This receptor was identified in a woman in her 50s with acute or convalescent COVID-19. The CDR3 sequence is CASRRSGSYEQYF. As DNA, the CDR3 is TGTGCCAGCAGACGGTCCGGGTCGTACGAGCAGTACTTC.